The present T cell receptor (beta chain) was sequenced within a study of blood T cell repertoires in COVID-19. Study background: COVID-19 samples collected from the United States, Italy and Spain covered acute and convalescent phases.

Authors' methods: The authors estimated nucleated cell counts from reference gene primer amplification. Assay: immunoSEQ multiplex PCR; the TCRdb copy retains only in-frame clones and omits some. V and J calls and clone size follow that table, whereas D and trimming were derived from the DNA. The sample holds about 200,000 clones, 75% to 85% seen once. Trimming cost V 2 bases and J 3 bases, with 15 bases left between them. Germline-derived CDR1 and CDR2 are SGHKS and YYEKEE (reference sequence). CDR3 length: 15 residues. This clonotype originated in a human donor in a cohort sampled during active COVID-19. Sequences were obtained from peripheral blood. V and J are TRBV5-5 and TRBJ2-7, with D possibly being TRBD1 (5 bases). CDR3 protein: CASSLPPGQGYEQYF. CDR3 bases: TGTGCCAGCAGCTTACCGCCTGGGCAGGGCTACGAGCAGTACTTC.